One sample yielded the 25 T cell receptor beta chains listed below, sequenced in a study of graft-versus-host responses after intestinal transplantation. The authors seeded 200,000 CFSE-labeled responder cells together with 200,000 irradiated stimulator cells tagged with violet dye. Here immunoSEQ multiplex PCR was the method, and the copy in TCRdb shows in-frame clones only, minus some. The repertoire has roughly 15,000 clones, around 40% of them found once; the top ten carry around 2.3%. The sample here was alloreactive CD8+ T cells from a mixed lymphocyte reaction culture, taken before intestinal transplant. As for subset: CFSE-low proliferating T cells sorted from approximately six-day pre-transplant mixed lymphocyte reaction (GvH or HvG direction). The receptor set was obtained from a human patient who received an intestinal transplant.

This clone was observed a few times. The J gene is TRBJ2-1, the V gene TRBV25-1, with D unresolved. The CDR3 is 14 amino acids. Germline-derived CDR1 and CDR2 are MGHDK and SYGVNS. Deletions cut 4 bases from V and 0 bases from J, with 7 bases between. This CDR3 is CASSALNSYNEQFF. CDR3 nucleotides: TGTGCCAGCAGTGCCCTGAACTCCTACAATGAGCAGTTCTTC.

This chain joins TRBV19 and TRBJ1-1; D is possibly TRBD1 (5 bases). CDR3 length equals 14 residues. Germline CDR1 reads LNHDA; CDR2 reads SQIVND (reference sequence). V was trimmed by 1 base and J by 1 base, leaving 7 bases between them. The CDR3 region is CASSIGQGNTEAFF. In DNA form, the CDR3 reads TGTGCCAGTAGTATAGGCCAGGGGAACACTGAAGCTTTCTTT.

The CDR3 is CASDGQYNSPLHF. DNA for the CDR3: TGTGCCAGCGACGGACAGTATAATTCACCCCTCCACTTT. This chain uses TRBV6-1 with TRBJ1-6, with D possibly being TRBD1 (6 bases). This CDR3 spans 13 amino acids. The germline V gene has CDR1 MNHNS and CDR2 SASEGT. V lost 8 bases and J 4 bases, leaving 9 bases between the germline ends.

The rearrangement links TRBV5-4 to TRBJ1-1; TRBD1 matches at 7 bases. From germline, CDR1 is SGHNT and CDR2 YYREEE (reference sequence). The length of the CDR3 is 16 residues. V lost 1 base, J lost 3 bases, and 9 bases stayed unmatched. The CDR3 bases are TGTGCCAGCAGCTTGCAGGGGGTCCTGGGAGACACTGAAGCTTTCTTT. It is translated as CASSLQGVLGDTEAFF.

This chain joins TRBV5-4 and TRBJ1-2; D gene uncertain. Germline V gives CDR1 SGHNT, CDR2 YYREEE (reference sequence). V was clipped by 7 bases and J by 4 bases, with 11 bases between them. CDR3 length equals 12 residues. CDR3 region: CASQDGSYGYTF. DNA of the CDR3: TGTGCCAGCCAGGACGGATCCTATGGCTACACCTTC.

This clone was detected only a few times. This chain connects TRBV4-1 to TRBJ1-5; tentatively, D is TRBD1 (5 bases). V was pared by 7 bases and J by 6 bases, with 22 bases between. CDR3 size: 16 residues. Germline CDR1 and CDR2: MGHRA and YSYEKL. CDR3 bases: TGCGCCAGCACCCCAAGCGGGGGGATGGGTGGTCAGCCCCAGCATTTT. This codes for CASTPSGGMGGQPQHF.

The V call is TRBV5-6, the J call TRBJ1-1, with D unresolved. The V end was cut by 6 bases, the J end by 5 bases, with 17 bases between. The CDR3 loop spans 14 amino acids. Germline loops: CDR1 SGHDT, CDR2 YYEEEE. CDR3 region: CASNQGPLGTEAFF. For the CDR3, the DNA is TGTGCCAGCAATCAAGGACCTCTGGGAACTGAAGCTTTCTTT.

The CDR3 bases are TGTGCCAGCAGTTCCCTCACCTTCGGACAACGAACCGGGGAGCTGTTTTTT. Its translation: CASSSLTFGQRTGELFF. This chain joins TRBV27 and TRBJ2-2; D may be TRBD1 (5 bases). Germline-derived CDR1 and CDR2 are MNHEY and SMNVEV (reference sequence). The CDR3 is 17 amino acids. Trimming shortened V by 4 bases and J by 5 bases, and 20 bases separated the two germline ends.

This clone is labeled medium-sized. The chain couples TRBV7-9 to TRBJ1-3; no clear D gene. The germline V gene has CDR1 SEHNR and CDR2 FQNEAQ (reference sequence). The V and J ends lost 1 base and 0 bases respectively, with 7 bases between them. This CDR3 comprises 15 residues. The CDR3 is CASSLGGNSGNTIYF. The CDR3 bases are TGTGCCAGCAGCTTAGGAGGTAACTCTGGAAACACCATATATTTT.

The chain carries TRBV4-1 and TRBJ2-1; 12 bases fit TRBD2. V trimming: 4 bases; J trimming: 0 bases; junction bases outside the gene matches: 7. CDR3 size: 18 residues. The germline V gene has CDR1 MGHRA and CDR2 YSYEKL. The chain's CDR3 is CASSPWTSGDFSYNEQFF. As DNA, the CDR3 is TGCGCCAGCAGCCCTTGGACTAGCGGGGATTTCTCCTACAATGAGCAGTTCTTC.

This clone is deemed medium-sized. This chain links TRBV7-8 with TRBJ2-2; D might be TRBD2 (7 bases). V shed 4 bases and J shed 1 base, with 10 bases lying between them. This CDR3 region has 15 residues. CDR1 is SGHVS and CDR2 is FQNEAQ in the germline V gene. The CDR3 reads CASSYGGQNTGELFF. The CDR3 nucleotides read TGTGCCAGCAGCTACGGGGGGCAGAACACCGGGGAGCTGTTTTTT.

CDR3 loop: CASSLAEGAFSYEQYF. The CDR3 DNA is TGTGCCAGCAGCTTGGCCGAGGGGGCCTTCTCCTACGAGCAGTACTTC. The rearrangement links TRBV5-5 to TRBJ2-7; 7 bases agree with TRBD1. The V gene's germline CDR1 is SGHKS and CDR2 YYEKEE (reference sequence). CDR3 size: 16 residues. V shed 0 bases, J shed 0 bases, and the junction held 6 bases outside the gene matches.

CDR3 loop: CASCPTGPSGPGELFF. In DNA, the CDR3 is TGCGCCAGCTGTCCCACCGGGCCCTCCGGTCCCGGGGAGCTGTTTTTT. The rearrangement uses TRBV5-1 and TRBJ2-2, with D hard to call. Between the trimmed V and J ends, which lost 7 bases and 6 bases, there was a span of 22 bases. CDR1 is SGHRS, CDR2 YFSETQ, per germline. CDR3 length equals 16 residues.

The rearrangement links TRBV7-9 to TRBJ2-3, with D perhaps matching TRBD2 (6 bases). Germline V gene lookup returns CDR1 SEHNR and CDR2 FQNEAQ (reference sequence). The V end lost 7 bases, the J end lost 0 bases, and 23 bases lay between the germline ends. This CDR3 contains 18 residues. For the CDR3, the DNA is TGTGCCAGCACCAATAGCGGAACCCATTCTATGAGCACAGATACGCAGTATTTT. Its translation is CASTNSGTHSMSTDTQYF.

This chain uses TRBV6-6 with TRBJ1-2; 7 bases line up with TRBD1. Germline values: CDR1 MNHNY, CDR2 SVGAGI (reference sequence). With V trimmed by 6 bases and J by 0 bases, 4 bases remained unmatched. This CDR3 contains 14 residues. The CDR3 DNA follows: TGTGCCAGCAGCCTAGGGACAGCTAACTATGGCTACACCTTC. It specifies CASSLGTANYGYTF.

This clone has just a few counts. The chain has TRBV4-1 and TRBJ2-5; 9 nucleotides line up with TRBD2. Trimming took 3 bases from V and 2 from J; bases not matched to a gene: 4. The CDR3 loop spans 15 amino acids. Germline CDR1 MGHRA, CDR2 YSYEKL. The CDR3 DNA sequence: TGCGCCAGCAGCCACACAGCGGGGGGACAAGAGACCCAGTACTTC. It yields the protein CASSHTAGGQETQYF.

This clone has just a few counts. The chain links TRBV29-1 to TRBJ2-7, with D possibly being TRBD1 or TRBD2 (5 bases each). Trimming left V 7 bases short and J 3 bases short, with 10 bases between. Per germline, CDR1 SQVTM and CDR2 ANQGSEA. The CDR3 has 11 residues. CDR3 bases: TGCAGCGCCCGGGACGGCTACGAGCAGTACTTC. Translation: CSARDGYEQYF.

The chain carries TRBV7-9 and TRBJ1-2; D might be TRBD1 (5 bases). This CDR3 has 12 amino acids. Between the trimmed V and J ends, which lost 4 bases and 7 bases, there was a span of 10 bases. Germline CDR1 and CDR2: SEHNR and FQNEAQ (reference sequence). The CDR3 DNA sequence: TGTGCCAGCAGCTCGGACACGAGTGGCTACACCTTC. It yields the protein CASSSDTSGYTF.

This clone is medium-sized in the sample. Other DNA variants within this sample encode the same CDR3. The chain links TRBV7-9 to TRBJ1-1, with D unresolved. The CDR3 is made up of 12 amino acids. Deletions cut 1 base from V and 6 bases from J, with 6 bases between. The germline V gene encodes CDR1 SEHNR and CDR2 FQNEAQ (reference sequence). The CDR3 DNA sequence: TGTGCCAGCAGCTTAGGAGGGTCTGAAGCTTTCTTT. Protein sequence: CASSLGGSEAFF.

CDR3 bases: TGTGCCATCAGTGACCGCGAGGATGGGGAAGAGACCCAGTACTTC. Protein: CAISDREDGEETQYF. V is TRBV10-3 and J is TRBJ2-5, with D hard to call. The CDR3 covers 15 residues. Germline CDR1 reads ENHRY; CDR2 reads SYGVKD. V was shortened by 3 bases and J by 3 bases, with 14 bases between the two germline ends.

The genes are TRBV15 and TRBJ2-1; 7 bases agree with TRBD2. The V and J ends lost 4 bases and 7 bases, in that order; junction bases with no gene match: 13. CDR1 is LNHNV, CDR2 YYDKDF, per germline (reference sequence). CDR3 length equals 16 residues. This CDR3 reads CATSKSLGLADNEQFF. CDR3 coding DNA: TGTGCCACCAGCAAATCGTTGGGGCTAGCGGATAATGAGCAGTTCTTC.

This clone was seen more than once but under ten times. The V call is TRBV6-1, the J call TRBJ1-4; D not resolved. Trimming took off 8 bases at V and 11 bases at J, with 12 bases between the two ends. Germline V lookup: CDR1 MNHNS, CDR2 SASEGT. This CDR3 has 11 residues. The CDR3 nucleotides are TGTGCCAGCGGGGTGGACGGGAAACTGTTTTTT. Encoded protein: CASGVDGKLFF.

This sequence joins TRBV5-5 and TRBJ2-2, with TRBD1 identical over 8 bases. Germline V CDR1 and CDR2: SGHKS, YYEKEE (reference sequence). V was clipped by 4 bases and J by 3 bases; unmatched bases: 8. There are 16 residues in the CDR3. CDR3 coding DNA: TGTGCCAGCAGCCTGGGGGGACAGGCTTACACCGGGGAGCTGTTTTTT. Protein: CASSLGGQAYTGELFF.

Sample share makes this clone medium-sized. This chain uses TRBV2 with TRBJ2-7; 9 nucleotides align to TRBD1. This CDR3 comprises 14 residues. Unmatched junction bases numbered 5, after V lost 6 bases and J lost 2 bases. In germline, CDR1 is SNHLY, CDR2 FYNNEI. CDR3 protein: CASSWTGATYEQYF. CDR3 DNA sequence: TGTGCCAGCAGCTGGACAGGGGCAACCTACGAGCAGTACTTC.

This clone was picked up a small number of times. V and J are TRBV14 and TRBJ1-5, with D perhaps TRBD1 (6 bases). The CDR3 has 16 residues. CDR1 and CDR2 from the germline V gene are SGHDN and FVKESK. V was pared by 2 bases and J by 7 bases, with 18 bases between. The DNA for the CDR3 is TGTGCCAGCAGCCAACCACACACCCAGGGGAGGCAGCCCCAGCATTTT. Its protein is CASSQPHTQGRQPQHF.